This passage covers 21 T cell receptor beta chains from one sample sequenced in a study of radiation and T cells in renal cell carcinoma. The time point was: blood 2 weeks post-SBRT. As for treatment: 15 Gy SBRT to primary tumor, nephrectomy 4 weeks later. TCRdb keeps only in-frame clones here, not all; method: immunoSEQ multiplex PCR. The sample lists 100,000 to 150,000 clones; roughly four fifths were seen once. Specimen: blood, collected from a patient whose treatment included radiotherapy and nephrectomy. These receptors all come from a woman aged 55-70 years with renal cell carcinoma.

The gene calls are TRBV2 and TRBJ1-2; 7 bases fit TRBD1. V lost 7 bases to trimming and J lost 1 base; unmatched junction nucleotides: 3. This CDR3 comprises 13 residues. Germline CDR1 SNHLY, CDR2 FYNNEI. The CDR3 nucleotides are TGTGCCAGCAAGGGGGCTAGTAACTATGGCTACACCTTC. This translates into CASKGASNYGYTF.

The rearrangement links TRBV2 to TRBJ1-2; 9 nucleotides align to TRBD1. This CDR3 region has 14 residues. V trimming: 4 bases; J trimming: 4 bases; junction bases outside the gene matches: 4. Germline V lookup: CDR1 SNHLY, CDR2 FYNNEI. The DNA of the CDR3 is TGTGCCAGCAGTGGACAGGGGGTAGTCTATGGCTACACCTTC. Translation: CASSGQGVVYGYTF.

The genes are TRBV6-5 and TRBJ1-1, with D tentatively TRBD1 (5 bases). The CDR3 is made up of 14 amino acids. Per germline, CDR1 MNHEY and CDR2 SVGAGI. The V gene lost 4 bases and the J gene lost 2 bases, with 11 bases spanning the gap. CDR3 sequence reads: CASSSPWGNTEAFF. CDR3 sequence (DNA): TGTGCCAGCAGTTCCCCATGGGGCAACACTGAAGCTTTCTTT.

CDR3 sequence (DNA): TGTGCCAGCAGCTTAGAGGGGGTAGACGGCACCGGGGAGCTGTTTTTT. It yields the protein CASSLEGVDGTGELFF. The V gene is TRBV11-2, the J gene TRBJ2-2; D tentatively reads TRBD1 or TRBD2 (5 bases each). This CDR3 is 16 amino acids long. Trimming shortened V by 0 bases and J by 4 bases, and 12 bases separated the two germline ends. Germline CDR1 reads SGHAT; CDR2 reads FQNNGV.

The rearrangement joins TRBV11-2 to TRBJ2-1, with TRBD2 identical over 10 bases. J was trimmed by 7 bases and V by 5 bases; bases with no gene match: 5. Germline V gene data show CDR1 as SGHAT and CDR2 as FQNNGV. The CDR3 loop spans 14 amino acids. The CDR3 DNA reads TGTGCCAGCAGCCAAGCGGGAGGGTGGAATGAGCAGTTCTTC. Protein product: CASSQAGGWNEQFF.

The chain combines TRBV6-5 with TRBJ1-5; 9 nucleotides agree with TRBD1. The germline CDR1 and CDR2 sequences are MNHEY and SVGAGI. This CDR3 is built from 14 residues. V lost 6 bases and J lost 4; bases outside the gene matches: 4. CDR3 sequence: CASRPTGGNQPQHF. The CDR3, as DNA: TGTGCCAGCAGACCGACAGGGGGAAATCAGCCCCAGCATTTT.

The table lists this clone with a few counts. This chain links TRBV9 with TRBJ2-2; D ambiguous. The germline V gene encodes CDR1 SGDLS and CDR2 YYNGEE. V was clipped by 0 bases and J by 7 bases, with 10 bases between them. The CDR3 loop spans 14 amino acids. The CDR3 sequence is CASSVGRSGGELFF. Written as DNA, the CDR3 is TGTGCCAGCAGCGTAGGTAGGAGTGGCGGGGAGCTGTTTTTT.

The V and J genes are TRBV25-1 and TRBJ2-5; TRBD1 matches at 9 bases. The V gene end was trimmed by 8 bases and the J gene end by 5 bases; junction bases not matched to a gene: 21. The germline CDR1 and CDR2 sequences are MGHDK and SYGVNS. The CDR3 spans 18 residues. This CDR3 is CASGHRGLRSSDAETQYF. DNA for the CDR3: TGTGCCAGCGGACACAGGGGGCTTCGGTCCTCGGACGCTGAGACCCAGTACTTC.

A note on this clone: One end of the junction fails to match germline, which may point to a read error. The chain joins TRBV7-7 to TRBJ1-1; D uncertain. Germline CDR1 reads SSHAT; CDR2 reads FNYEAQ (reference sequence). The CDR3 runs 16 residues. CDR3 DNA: TGTGCTAGCAGCCCGCTGGGAGCTCCCATTAACACTGAAGCTTTCTTT. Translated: CASSPLGAPINTEAFF.

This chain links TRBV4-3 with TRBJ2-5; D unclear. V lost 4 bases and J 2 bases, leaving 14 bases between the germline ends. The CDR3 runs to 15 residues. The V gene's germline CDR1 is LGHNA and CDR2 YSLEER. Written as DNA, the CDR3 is TGCGCCAGCAGCCGGGGTGTTGGCAGTCAAGAGACCCAGTACTTC. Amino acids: CASSRGVGSQETQYF.

The CDR3 DNA reads as TGTGCCAGCAGTGCGGACAGGGGGCCCAATCAGCCCCAGCATTTT. Translated, it gives CASSADRGPNQPQHF. V gene TRBV6-4 combines with J gene TRBJ1-5, with 11 bases aligning to TRBD1. The J segment lost 3 bases and the V segment lost 4 bases, leaving 2 bases of the junction unmatched. The CDR3 runs 15 residues. Germline assignment: CDR1 MRHNA and CDR2 SNTAGT.

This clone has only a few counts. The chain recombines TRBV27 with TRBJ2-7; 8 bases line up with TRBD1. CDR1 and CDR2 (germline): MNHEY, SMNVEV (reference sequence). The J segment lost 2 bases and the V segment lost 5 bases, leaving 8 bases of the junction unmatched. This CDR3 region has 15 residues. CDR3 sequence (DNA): TGTGCCAGCAGTGTCGGACAGGGAGGTGCCTACGAGCAGTACTTC. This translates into CASSVGQGGAYEQYF.

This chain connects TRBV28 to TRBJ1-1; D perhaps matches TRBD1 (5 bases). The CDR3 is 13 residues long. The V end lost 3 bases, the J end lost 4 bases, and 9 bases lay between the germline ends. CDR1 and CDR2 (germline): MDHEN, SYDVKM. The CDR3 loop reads CASSFRVVTEAFF. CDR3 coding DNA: TGTGCCAGCAGTTTCAGGGTTGTCACTGAAGCTTTCTTT.

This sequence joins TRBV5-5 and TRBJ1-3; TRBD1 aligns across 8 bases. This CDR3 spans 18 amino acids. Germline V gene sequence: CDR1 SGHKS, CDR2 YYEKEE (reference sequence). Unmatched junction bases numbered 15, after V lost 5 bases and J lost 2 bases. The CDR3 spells CASRPEPGGGWAGNTIYF. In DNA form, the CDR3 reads TGTGCCAGCAGGCCCGAGCCAGGGGGCGGCTGGGCTGGAAACACCATATATTTT. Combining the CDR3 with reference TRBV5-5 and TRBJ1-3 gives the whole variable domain DAGVTQSPTHLIKTRGQQVTLRCSPISGHKSVSWYQQVLGQGPQFIFQYYEKEERGRGNFPDRFSARQFPNYSSELNVNALLLGDSALYLCASRPEPGGGWAGNTIYFGEGSWLTVV.

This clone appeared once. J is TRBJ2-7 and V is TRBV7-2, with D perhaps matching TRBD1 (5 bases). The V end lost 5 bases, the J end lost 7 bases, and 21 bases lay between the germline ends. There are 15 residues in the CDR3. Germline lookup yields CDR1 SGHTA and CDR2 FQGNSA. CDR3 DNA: TGTGCCAGCAGCGCGCATGGGGCGGCGTTGGGTGAGCAGTACTTC. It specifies CASSAHGAALGEQYF. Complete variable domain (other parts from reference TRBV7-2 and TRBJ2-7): GAGVSQSPSNKVTEKGKDVELRCDPISGHTALYWYRQSLGQGLEFLIYFQGNSAPDKSGLPSDRFSAERTGGSVSTLTIQRTQQEDSAVYLCASSAHGAALGEQYFGPGTRLTVT.

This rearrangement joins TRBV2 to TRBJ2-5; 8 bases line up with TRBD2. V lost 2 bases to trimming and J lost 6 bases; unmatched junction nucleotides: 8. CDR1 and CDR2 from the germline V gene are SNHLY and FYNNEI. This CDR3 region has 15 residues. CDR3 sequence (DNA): TGTGCCAGCAGTGAACGGGTAGCGGGAATAAAGACCCAGTACTTC. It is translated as CASSERVAGIKTQYF.

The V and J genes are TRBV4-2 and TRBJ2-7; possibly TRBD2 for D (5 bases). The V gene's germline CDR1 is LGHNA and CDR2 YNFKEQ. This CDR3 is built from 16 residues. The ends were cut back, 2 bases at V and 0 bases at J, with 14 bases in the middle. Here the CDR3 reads CASSQNRGSPSYEQYF. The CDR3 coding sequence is TGTGCCAGCAGCCAAAACCGCGGGTCCCCCTCCTACGAGCAGTACTTC.

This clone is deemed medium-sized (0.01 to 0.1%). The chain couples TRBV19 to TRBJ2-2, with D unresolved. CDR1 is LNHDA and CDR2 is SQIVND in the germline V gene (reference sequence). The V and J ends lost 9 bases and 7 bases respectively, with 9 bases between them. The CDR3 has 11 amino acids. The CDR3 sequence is CASLFGGELFF. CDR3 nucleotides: TGTGCCAGCCTCTTCGGCGGGGAGCTGTTTTTT.

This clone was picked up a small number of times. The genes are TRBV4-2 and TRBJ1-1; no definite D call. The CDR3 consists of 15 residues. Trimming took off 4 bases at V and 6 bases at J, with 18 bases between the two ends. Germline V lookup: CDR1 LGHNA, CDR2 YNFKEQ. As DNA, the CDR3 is TGTGCCAGCAGCCGAACGGACGGGGAACACGCTGAAGCTTTCTTT. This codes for CASSRTDGEHAEAFF.

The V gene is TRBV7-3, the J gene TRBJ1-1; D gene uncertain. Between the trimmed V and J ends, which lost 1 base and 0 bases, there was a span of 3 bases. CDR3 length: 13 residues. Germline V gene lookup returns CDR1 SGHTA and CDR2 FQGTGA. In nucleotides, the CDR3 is TGTGCCAGCAGCTTAAACGTGAACACTGAAGCTTTCTTT. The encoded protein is CASSLNVNTEAFF.

CDR3: CASSLGPQGTDTQYF. The CDR3 nucleotides are TGTGCCAGCAGCTTGGGTCCCCAGGGCACAGATACGCAGTATTTT. V and J are TRBV5-6 and TRBJ2-3; D gene uncertain. CDR1 and CDR2 (germline): SGHDT, YYEEEE. Trimming took 0 bases from V and 1 from J, leaving 9 bases between them. The CDR3 is made up of 15 amino acids.